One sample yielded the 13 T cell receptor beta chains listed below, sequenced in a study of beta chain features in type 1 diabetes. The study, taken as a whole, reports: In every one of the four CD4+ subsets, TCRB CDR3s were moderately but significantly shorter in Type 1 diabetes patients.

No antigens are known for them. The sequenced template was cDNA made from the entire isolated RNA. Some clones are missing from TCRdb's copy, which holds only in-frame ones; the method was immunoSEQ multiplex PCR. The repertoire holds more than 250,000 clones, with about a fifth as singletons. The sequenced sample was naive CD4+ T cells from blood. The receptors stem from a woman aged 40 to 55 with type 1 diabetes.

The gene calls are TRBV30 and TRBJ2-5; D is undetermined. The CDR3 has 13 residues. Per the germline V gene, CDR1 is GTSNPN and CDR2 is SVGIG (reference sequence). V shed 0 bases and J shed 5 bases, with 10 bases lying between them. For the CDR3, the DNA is TGTGCCTGGAGTGTAACGCCCCAGGAGACCCAGTACTTC. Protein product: CAWSVTPQETQYF.

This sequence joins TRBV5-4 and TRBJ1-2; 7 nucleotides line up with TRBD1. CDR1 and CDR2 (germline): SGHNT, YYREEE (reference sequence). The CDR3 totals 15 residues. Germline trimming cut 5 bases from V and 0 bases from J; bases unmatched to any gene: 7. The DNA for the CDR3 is TGTGCCAGCAGTCCGGACAGGCGATCTAACTATGGCTACACCTTC. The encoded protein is CASSPDRRSNYGYTF.

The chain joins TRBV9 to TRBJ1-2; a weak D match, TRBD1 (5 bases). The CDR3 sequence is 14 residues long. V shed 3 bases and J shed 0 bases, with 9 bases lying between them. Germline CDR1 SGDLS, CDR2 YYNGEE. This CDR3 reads CASSATVTNYGYTF. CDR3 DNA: TGTGCCAGCAGCGCGACAGTCACTAACTATGGCTACACCTTC.

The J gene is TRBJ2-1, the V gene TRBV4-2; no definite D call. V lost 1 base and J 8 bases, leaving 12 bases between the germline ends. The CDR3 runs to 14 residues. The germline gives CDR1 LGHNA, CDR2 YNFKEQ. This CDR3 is CASSQVSVFDEQFF. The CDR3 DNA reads TGTGCCAGCAGCCAAGTGAGCGTTTTCGATGAGCAGTTCTTC.

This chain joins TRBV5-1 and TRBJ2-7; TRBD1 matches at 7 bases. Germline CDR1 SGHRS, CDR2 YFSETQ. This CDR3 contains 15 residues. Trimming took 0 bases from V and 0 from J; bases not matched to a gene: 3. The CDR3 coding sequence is TGCGCCAGCAGCTTGGAAGACAGGGCCTCCTACGAGCAGTACTTC. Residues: CASSLEDRASYEQYF.

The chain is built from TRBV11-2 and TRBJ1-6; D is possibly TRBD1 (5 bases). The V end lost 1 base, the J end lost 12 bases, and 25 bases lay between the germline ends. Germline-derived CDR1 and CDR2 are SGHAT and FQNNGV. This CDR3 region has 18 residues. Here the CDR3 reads CASSLGLAPQARSGPLHF. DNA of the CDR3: TGTGCCAGCAGCTTAGGTTTAGCCCCACAGGCCCGATCGGGACCCCTCCACTTT.

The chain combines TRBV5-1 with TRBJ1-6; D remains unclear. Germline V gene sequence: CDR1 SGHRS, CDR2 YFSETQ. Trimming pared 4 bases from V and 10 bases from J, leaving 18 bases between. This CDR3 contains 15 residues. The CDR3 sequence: CASSRDSGSGSPLHF. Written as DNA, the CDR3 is TGCGCCAGCAGCCGGGATTCGGGGTCCGGCTCACCCCTCCACTTT.

The CDR3 region is CSVNRDLNTEAFF. In nucleotides, the CDR3 is TGCAGCGTTAACAGGGACCTGAACACTGAAGCTTTCTTT. The chain combines TRBV29-1 with TRBJ1-1; D perhaps matches TRBD1 (6 bases). The CDR3 spans 13 residues. Germline CDR1 reads SQVTM; CDR2 reads ANQGSEA. V gave up 5 bases and J gave up 0 bases, with 10 bases separating them.

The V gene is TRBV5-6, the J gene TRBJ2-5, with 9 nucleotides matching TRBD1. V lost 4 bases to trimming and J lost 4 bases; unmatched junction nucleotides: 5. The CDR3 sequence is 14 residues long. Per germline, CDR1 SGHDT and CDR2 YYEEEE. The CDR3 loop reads CASSHTGGLETQYF. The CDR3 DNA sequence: TGTGCCAGCAGCCACACAGGGGGCCTAGAGACCCAGTACTTC.

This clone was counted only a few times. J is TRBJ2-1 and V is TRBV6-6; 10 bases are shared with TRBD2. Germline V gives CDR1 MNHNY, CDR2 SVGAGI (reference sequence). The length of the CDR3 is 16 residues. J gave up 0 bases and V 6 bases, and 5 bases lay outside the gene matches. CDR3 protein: CASSLAGASSYNEQFF. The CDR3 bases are TGTGCCAGCAGCCTAGCGGGGGCAAGCTCCTACAATGAGCAGTTCTTC.

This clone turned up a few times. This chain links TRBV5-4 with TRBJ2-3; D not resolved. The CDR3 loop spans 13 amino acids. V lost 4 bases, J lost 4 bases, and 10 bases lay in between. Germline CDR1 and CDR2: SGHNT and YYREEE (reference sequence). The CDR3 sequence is CASSPQLADTQYF. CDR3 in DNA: TGTGCCAGCAGCCCCCAACTGGCAGATACGCAGTATTTT.

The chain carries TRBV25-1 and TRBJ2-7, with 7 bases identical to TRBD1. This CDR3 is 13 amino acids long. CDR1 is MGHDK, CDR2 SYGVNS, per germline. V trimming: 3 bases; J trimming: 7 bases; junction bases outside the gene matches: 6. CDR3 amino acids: CASSDTGVVEQYF. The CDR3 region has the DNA TGTGCCAGCAGTGACACAGGGGTCGTGGAGCAGTACTTC.

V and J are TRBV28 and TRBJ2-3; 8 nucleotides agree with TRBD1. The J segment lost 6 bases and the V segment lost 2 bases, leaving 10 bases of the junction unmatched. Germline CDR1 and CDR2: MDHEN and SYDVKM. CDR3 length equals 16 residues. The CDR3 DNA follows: TGTGCCAGCAGTTTAAGGGTAGCAGGGGGCCCGGATACGCAGTATTTT. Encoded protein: CASSLRVAGGPDTQYF.